The source of this TCR beta chain is a study of radiotherapy plus CTLA-4 blockade in lung cancer. For the study at large: Objective responses occurred in approximately 18% of patients; about 32% had disease control.

Sequencing used immunoSEQ multiplex PCR; TCRdb keeps in-frame clones, though not all of them. This sample yields about 60,000 clones, of which roughly 76% are seen a single time; around 8.8% belongs to the top ten. The CDR3 covers 14 residues. The V segment lost 5 bases and the J segment 3 bases; nucleotides outside the gene matches: 6. Germline V gene data show CDR1 as SGHAT and CDR2 as FQNNGV. Focal radiation plus CTLA-4 blockade with ipilimumab was given to patients with chemo-refractory metastatic non-small-cell lung cancer. This chain links TRBV11-2 with TRBJ1-1; TRBD1 aligns across 7 bases. Sequenced material: peripheral blood, taken from a patient treated with radiotherapy plus ipilimumab. The sequence came from a human donor with non-small cell lung cancer whose response to radiotherapy plus ipilimumab could not be evaluated. The CDR3 DNA follows: TGTGCCAGCAGCCCTAGGGGGCCGCACACTGAAGCTTTCTTT. The encoded protein is CASSPRGPHTEAFF.